One and the same sample provided the 9 T cell receptor beta chains below, sequenced in a study of shared clonotypes between healthy human individuals. Measured with immunoSEQ multiplex PCR; TCRdb has only the in-frame clones, and not every one. The repertoire holds some 2.1 million clones, 90% to 95% seen once, with roughly 0.13% in the top ten. The sequenced sample consisted of naive CD4+ T cells sorted from blood. Subset meaning: CD45RA+ positively selected. The receptors were gathered from a man aged 18-30 years in good health.

The rearrangement links TRBV18 to TRBJ2-3, with D maybe TRBD1 (6 bases). V lost 5 bases, J lost 1 base, and 13 bases lay in between. Germline CDR1 and CDR2: KGHSH and LQKENI. The CDR3 loop spans 15 amino acids. DNA of the CDR3: TGTGCCAGCTCAGCCACAGGGACCCGCACAGATACGCAGTATTTT. This codes for CASSATGTRTDTQYF.

The chain uses TRBV18 and TRBJ2-7; weak D call: TRBD2 (6 bases). The ends were cut back, 6 bases at V and 0 bases at J, with 18 bases in the middle. The CDR3 loop spans 16 amino acids. Germline V lookup: CDR1 KGHSH, CDR2 LQKENI. Written as DNA, the CDR3 is TGTGCCAGCTCGCGTCACCGGGACTCGCCCTCCTACGAGCAGTACTTC. It yields the protein CASSRHRDSPSYEQYF.

The CDR3 here is CASSPSPAINTGELFF. CDR3 sequence (DNA): TGTGCCAGCAGCCCAAGCCCCGCGATTAACACCGGGGAGCTGTTTTTT. The V call is TRBV5-4, the J call TRBJ2-2; D remains unclear. The CDR3 consists of 16 residues. The V gene's germline CDR1 is SGHNT and CDR2 YYREEE (reference sequence). V lost 4 bases and J 2 bases, leaving 15 bases between the germline ends.

This rearrangement joins TRBV27 to TRBJ2-7; possibly TRBD2 for D (7 bases). V was shortened by 6 bases and J by 0 bases, with 15 bases between the two germline ends. The CDR3 runs 15 residues. Germline V gives CDR1 MNHEY, CDR2 SMNVEV (reference sequence). The CDR3 spells CASSPGGGPSYEQYF. The CDR3 nucleotides read TGTGCCAGCAGCCCTGGGGGGGGGCCCTCCTACGAGCAGTACTTC.

V is TRBV5-8 and J is TRBJ2-7; the match to TRBD2 covers 7 bases. The V segment lost 6 bases and the J segment 2 bases; nucleotides outside the gene matches: 8. This CDR3 comprises 14 residues. Germline V gene data show CDR1 as SGHTS and CDR2 as YDEGEE. The CDR3 loop is CASTRASGPYEQYF. For the CDR3, the DNA is TGTGCCAGCACCAGGGCTAGCGGACCCTACGAGCAGTACTTC.

The V gene is TRBV6-1, the J gene TRBJ1-1; D call uncertain. Per the germline V gene, CDR1 is MNHNS and CDR2 is SASEGT. V shed 7 bases and J shed 6 bases, with 12 bases lying between them. This CDR3 spans 12 amino acids. The CDR3 DNA sequence: TGTGCCAGCACCCTCCGTGGGGCTGAAGCTTTCTTT. It is translated as CASTLRGAEAFF.

The CDR3 is CASSQGGGPYGYTF. In DNA form, the CDR3 reads TGTGCCAGCAGCCAGGGAGGGGGTCCCTATGGCTACACCTTC. The chain links TRBV7-2 to TRBJ1-2; D may be TRBD1 (6 bases). The V gene's germline CDR1 is SGHTA and CDR2 FQGNSA. The CDR3 contains 14 residues. V lost 5 bases and J lost 4, with 14 bases in between.

This clone was detected once. This chain uses TRBV5-8 with TRBJ1-2; 7 bases map to TRBD1. The length of the CDR3 is 14 residues. After removal of 4 bases from V and 2 bases from J, the junction contained 5 bases not matched to a gene. Per germline, CDR1 SGHTS and CDR2 YDEGEE. The CDR3 DNA follows: TGTGCCAGCAGCCCCCCGGGACAGAACTATGGCTACACCTTC. Translated: CASSPPGQNYGYTF.

The J gene is TRBJ2-7, the V gene TRBV10-3; 9 positions match TRBD1. From germline, CDR1 is ENHRY and CDR2 SYGVKD. Losses at the gene ends were 8 bases for V and 1 base for J; bases not matched to a gene: 6. This CDR3 is built from 14 residues. CDR3 nucleotide sequence: TGTGCCATCTCGATCGGACAGGGGTCCTACGAGCAGTACTTC. This sequence encodes CAISIGQGSYEQYF.